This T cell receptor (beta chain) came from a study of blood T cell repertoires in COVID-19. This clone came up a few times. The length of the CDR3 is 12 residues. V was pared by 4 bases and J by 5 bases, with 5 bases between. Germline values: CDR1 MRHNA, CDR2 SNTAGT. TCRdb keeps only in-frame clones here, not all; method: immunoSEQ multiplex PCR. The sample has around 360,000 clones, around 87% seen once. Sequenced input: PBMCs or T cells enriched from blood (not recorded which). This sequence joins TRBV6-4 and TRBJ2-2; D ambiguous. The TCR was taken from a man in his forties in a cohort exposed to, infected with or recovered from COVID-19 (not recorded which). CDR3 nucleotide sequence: TGTGCCAGCAGTGGAACAACCGGGGAGCTGTTTTTT. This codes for CASSGTTGELFF.